A selection of T cell receptor beta chains follows, all from one sample in a study of post-analysis software for immune sequencing data. TCRdb reanalysed the PCR reads using MiXCR and keeps one entry per CDR3 protein. The profile shows about 810,000 distinct CDR3 sequences, roughly half of them singletons. Sequenced material: blood. The receptors were sampled from a girl under 18 with multiple sclerosis. CDR3s include the opening cysteine and the closing phenylalanine or tryptophan. The D gene is left open where the match is weak. Expanded clones are given a class, and other clones once, few, many or no size at all.

>TRBV20-1|NA|TRBJ2-7|NA
CSAPISVSYEQYF
TGCAGTGCGCCGATTTCCGTCTCTTACGAGCAGTACTTC
>TRBV20-1|many|TRBJ2-1|NA
CSARDTGSSYNEQFF
TGCAGTGCCAGGGACACTGGGAGCTCCTACAATGAGCAGTTCTTC
>TRBV15|NA|TRBJ2-1|NA
CATSRDQHGTAAYNEQFF
TGTGCCACCAGCAGAGATCAACACGGGACTGCGGCCTACAATGAGCAGTTCTTC
>TRBV20-1|few|TRBJ2-3|TRBD1
CSARGHRYNTDTQYF
TGCAGTGCCAGGGGGCACCGTTACAACACAGATACGCAGTATTTT
>TRBV11-2|NA|TRBJ2-7|NA
CVSSTTRVPSYEQYF
TGTGTCAGCAGCACGACCAGGGTTCCCTCCTACGAGCAGTACTTC
>TRBV9|NA|TRBJ2-7|NA
CASSVDSTAYEQYF
TGTGCCAGCAGCGTCGACTCAACGGCCTACGAGCAGTACTTC
>TRBV7-6|once|TRBJ2-7|NA
CASSLMDRQVSPGEQYF
TGTGCCAGCAGCTTAATGGACCGACAGGTTTCCCCGGGCGAGCAGTACTTC
>TRBV2|NA|TRBJ1-2|NA
CASSASIDYTF
TGTGCCAGCAGCGCGTCAATAGACTACACCTTC
>TRBV7-3|NA|TRBJ1-5|NA
CASSLNRGVDSNQPQHF
TGTGCCAGCAGCCTGAACCGGGGGGTGGATAGCAATCAGCCCCAGCATTTT
>TRBV29-1|few|TRBJ2-1|TRBD2
CSVDGLAGVPTYNEQFF
TGCAGCGTTGATGGGCTAGCGGGAGTCCCTACCTACAATGAGCAGTTCTTC
>TRBV20-1|NA|TRBJ1-2|NA
CSAAEQGPYGYTF
TGCAGTGCTGCAGAGCAGGGGCCCTATGGCTACACCTTC
>TRBV5-1|many|TRBJ2-1|NA
CASSSGTGHPFNEQFF
TGCGCCAGCAGCTCCGGCACAGGCCACCCATTCAATGAGCAGTTCTTC
>TRBV4-2|few|TRBJ2-5|NA
CASSQDGALTVETQYF
TGTGCCAGCAGCCAAGACGGGGCCCTTACAGTGGAGACCCAGTACTTC
>TRBV12-5|NA|TRBJ2-2|TRBD1
CASGPLQGRANTGELFF
TGTGCTAGTGGTCCGTTACAGGGGCGAGCGAACACCGGGGAGCTGTTTTTT
>TRBV6-1|NA|TRBJ2-5|TRBD2
CASGQRGILKETQYF
TGTGCCTCAGGGCAGCGGGGGATACTAAAAGAGACCCAGTACTTC
>TRBV7-9|once|TRBJ1-1|NA
CASSFVAAAEVFF
TGTGCCAGCAGCTTCGTCGCAGCGGCTGAAGTTTTCTTT
>TRBV12-3/TRBV12-4|once|TRBJ2-1|TRBD1
CASSHRGQPHEQFF
TGTGCCAGCAGCCACAGGGGGCAACCCCATGAGCAGTTCTTC
>TRBV29-1|few|TRBJ2-6|NA
CSVEQGPLSGANVLTF
TGCAGCGTTGAACAGGGGCCCCTCTCTGGGGCCAACGTCCTGACTTTC
>TRBV5-1|few|TRBJ2-7|NA
CASSPYSDSSYEQYF
TGCGCCAGCAGCCCCTATTCGGACTCTTCCTACGAGCAGTACTTC